The rows below give T cell receptor beta chains drawn from one sample of a study of T cell responses to AZD1222 COVID-19 vaccine. Some clones are missing from TCRdb's copy, which holds only in-frame ones; the method was immunoSEQ multiplex PCR. This sample has roughly 150,000 clones, with approximately 90% found just once. This sample comprised peripheral blood, obtained 28 days after the second AZD1222 dose. The receptors originated from an adult who received the AZD1222 COVID-19 vaccine. CDR3s include the opening cysteine and the closing phenylalanine or tryptophan. The D gene is left open where the match is weak. Where a row states a size, it is once, few, many or the class of an expanded clone; other rows omit it.

size	V	D	length	J	DNA	CDR3
NA	TRBV20-1	TRBD1	14	TRBJ1-6	TGCAGTGCTAGTAGGCTGGACAGGCATTCACCCCTCCACTTT	CSASRLDRHSPLHF
NA	TRBV10-1	TRBD2	16	TRBJ2-1	TGCGCCAGCAGTCATAGGAGAGCGGGAGGTCATAATGAGCAGTTCTTC	CASSHRRAGGHNEQFF
NA	TRBV5-8	NA	14	TRBJ1-1	TGTGCCAGCAGCTGGGACTTCCAGAACACTGAAGCTTTCTTT	CASSWDFQNTEAFF
NA	TRBV6-5	NA	15	TRBJ1-2	TGTGCCAGCGGAGCCCCCCGACACGGGAACTATGGCTACACCTTC	CASGAPRHGNYGYTF
NA	TRBV29-1	NA	15	TRBJ2-7	TGCAGCGTTGAATACCGGGACATAGGGACCTACGAGCAGTACTTC	CSVEYRDIGTYEQYF
NA	TRBV6-5	NA	13	TRBJ1-1	TGTGCCAGCAGTTACGATAGTGGAACTGAAGCTTTCTTT	CASSYDSGTEAFF
NA	TRBV3-1/TRBV3-2	NA	14	TRBJ2-7	TGTGCCAGCAGCCAAGATGGTAGCGGATACGAGCAGTACTTC	CASSQDGSGYEQYF
few	TRBV12-3/TRBV12-4	TRBD1	13	TRBJ2-2	TGTGCCAGCAGACTACAGGGGACCGGGGAGCTGTTTTTT	CASRLQGTGELFF
NA	TRBV4-3	TRBD1	17	TRBJ1-6	TGCGCCAGCAGCCGCACAGGGGCGGACTACTATAATTCACCCCTCCACTTT	CASSRTGADYYNSPLHF
once	TRBV28	NA	14	TRBJ1-2	TGTGCCAGCAGTTTATACCTGGGGGACTATGGCTACACCTTC	CASSLYLGDYGYTF
NA	TRBV6-4	NA	15	TRBJ2-2	TGTGCCAGCAGAGCCGGGACCCGGCAAACCGGGGAGCTGTTTTTT	CASRAGTRQTGELFF
few	TRBV3-1/TRBV3-2	TRBD1	17	TRBJ1-6	TGTGCCAGCAGGCAGAGTCGGACCGGGACAGGGAATTCACCCCTCCACTTT	CASRQSRTGTGNSPLHF
NA	TRBV7-2	NA	14	TRBJ2-7	TGTGCCAGCAGCTTAGTGCCGGCCAGTTACGAGCAGTACTTC	CASSLVPASYEQYF
few	TRBV5-1	NA	15	TRBJ2-1	TGCGCCAGCAGCTTGACCCAGAACCTCTACAATGAGCAGTTCTTC	CASSLTQNLYNEQFF
NA	TRBV19	NA	17	TRBJ1-4	TGTGCCAGTAGTTGGGGGGGCCCCTTTGCAACTAATGAAAAACTGTTTTTT	CASSWGGPFATNEKLFF
NA	TRBV7-7	TRBD1	16	TRBJ2-6	TGTGCCAGCGGACAGGGGATCTTCTCTGGGGCCAACGTCCTGACTTTC	CASGQGIFSGANVLTF
NA	TRBV9	NA	14	TRBJ2-5	TGTGCCAGCAGCGTCGGGCGGGCCCAAGAGACCCAGTACTTC	CASSVGRAQETQYF
NA	TRBV7-8	TRBD1	16	TRBJ1-3	TGTGCCAGCAGCGGAAAACAGGGGGCACCTGGAAACACCATATATTTT	CASSGKQGAPGNTIYF
NA	TRBV16	NA	14	TRBJ1-2	TGTGCCAGCAGCCCACGGCGGACCATCTCTGGCTACACCTTC	CASSPRRTISGYTF
once	TRBV4-2	TRBD1	15	TRBJ1-2	TGTGCCAGCAGCCGAGGACAGGGGGCTAACTATGGCTACACCTTC	CASSRGQGANYGYTF
many	TRBV21-1	NA	15	TRBJ1-2	TGTGCCAGCAGCCCCCTCGGGGGAGCTAACTATGGCTACACCTTC	CASSPLGGANYGYTF
once	TRBV18	NA	17	TRBJ2-3	TGTGCCAGCTCACCACCTGGGGCGATAACTAGCACAGATACGCAGTATTTT	CASSPPGAITSTDTQYF
NA	TRBV19	NA	14	TRBJ2-7	TGTGCCAGTAGTATATCCCCGCCTACCCGCGAGCAGTACTTC	CASSISPPTREQYF
few	TRBV28	TRBD1	15	TRBJ1-6	TGTGCCAGCAACTCCCCTCCAGGGGGGGATTCACCCCTCCACTTT	CASNSPPGGDSPLHF
NA	TRBV12-5	NA	16	TRBJ1-5	TGTGCTAGTGGTTTGGGTCAGGGGATTAGCAATCAGCCCCAGCATTTT	CASGLGQGISNQPQHF
NA	TRBV7-9	NA	12	TRBJ1-5	TGTGCCAGCAGCTTGGGCAATCAGCCCCAGCATTTT	CASSLGNQPQHF
once	TRBV16	NA	16	TRBJ2-1	TGTGCCAGCAGCCAATCCGCAGGGGGGATCTACAATGAGCAGTTCTTC	CASSQSAGGIYNEQFF
NA	TRBV4-3	NA	11	TRBJ2-7	TGCGCCAGCAGTGGGCTACCCGAGCAGTACTTC	CASSGLPEQYF
NA	TRBV6-5	NA	14	TRBJ1-2	TGTGCCAGCAGTTACTCGACAGGAGCCTATGGCTACACCTTC	CASSYSTGAYGYTF
NA	TRBV5-1	NA	13	TRBJ2-1	TGCGCCAGCAGCTTGGCTGAGGGGCGCGAGCAGTTCTTC	CASSLAEGREQFF
many	TRBV27	TRBD1	14	TRBJ1-2	TGTGCCAGCAGTTTCGCGGGACAGAGATATGGCTACACCTTC	CASSFAGQRYGYTF
NA	TRBV5-1	TRBD1	14	TRBJ2-5	TGCGCCAGCAGCCGGACAGGGCGCCAAGAGACCCAGTACTTC	CASSRTGRQETQYF
NA	TRBV2	TRBD1	14	TRBJ1-1	TGTGCCAGCAGGCGGGACAGGATGAACACTGAAGCTTTCTTT	CASRRDRMNTEAFF
NA	TRBV3-1/TRBV3-2	TRBD1	14	TRBJ1-5	TGTGCCAGCAGCCCGGGACAGGGCTATCAGCCCCAGCATTTT	CASSPGQGYQPQHF
NA	TRBV25-1	NA	12	TRBJ1-2	TGTGCCAGCTCGATCGGATACTATGGCTACACCTTC	CASSIGYYGYTF
NA	TRBV9	TRBD2	19	TRBJ2-5	TGTGCCAGCAGTTACGGGACGGGGACTAGCGGGGGGGCCCTGGAGACCCAGTACTTC	CASSYGTGTSGGALETQYF
NA	TRBV28	NA	13	TRBJ2-3	TGTGCCAGCACGGAGCCCAAAACAGATACGCAGTATTTT	CASTEPKTDTQYF
NA	TRBV6-1	NA	16	TRBJ1-4	TGTGCCAGCAGTGAATCCCGGGCAGGGAGTTTTGAAAAACTGTTTTTT	CASSESRAGSFEKLFF
once	TRBV13	NA	13	TRBJ1-3	TGTGCCAGCATGAGCTTCTCTGGAAACACCATATATTTT	CASMSFSGNTIYF
NA	TRBV19	NA	14	TRBJ1-2	TGTGCCAGTAGGGAGTCACAGGGTGTTGGTGGCTACACCTTC	CASRESQGVGGYTF
NA	TRBV6-1	TRBD2	16	TRBJ2-2	TGTGCCAGCAGTGGGACTAGCGGGGCGTGGACCGGGGAGCTGTTTTTT	CASSGTSGAWTGELFF
NA	TRBV19	TRBD2	15	TRBJ2-7	TGTGCCAGTAGTCGGGTAGCGGGAGGGGGTTACGAGCAGTACTTC	CASSRVAGGGYEQYF
NA	TRBV11-2	NA	16	TRBJ1-5	TGTGCCAGCAGCTTAGTTGACAGGTATAGCAATCAGCCCCAGCATTTT	CASSLVDRYSNQPQHF
NA	TRBV6-1	NA	15	TRBJ2-3	TGTGCCAGCAGTGAAGCCCGGGGTCACACAGATACGCAGTATTTT	CASSEARGHTDTQYF
few	TRBV10-3	NA	13	TRBJ2-7	TGTGCCATCAGGACAGAGGGGCTCTACGAGCAGTACTTC	CAIRTEGLYEQYF
NA	TRBV9	NA	15	TRBJ1-1	TGTGCCAGCAGCGTAGAAGTCAATTCGGCCGCTGAAGCTTTCTTT	CASSVEVNSAAEAFF
NA	TRBV5-1	NA	14	TRBJ1-1	TGCGCCAGCAGCGCGGCACCGGGACAAACTGAAGCTTTCTTT	CASSAAPGQTEAFF
NA	TRBV28	NA	16	TRBJ1-6	TGTGCCAGCAGTCCCCCGACCGGGACCCCCAATTCACCCCTCCACTTT	CASSPPTGTPNSPLHF
NA	TRBV9	TRBD1	15	TRBJ1-2	TGTGCCAGCAGCCTAGGGACAGGCGGGAACTATGGCTACACCTTC	CASSLGTGGNYGYTF
NA	TRBV24-1	NA	13	TRBJ2-5	TGTGCCACCAGTGATGGTCTCAGGGAGACCCAGTACTTC	CATSDGLRETQYF
NA	TRBV6-6	NA	16	TRBJ1-5	TGTGCCAGCAGTTACGACCACCTCTTTAGCAATCAGCCCCAGCATTTT	CASSYDHLFSNQPQHF
NA	TRBV6-6	TRBD1	13	TRBJ1-2	TGTGCCAGCAGCGAACAGGGGGCGCGCGGCTACACCTTC	CASSEQGARGYTF
NA	TRBV10-3	NA	13	TRBJ1-5	TGTGCCATCGGGGAAGGTCCTAATCAGCCCCAGCATTTT	CAIGEGPNQPQHF
NA	TRBV5-1	TRBD1	14	TRBJ1-1	TGCGCCAGCAGCTTTGAGGGACAGGGGGCTGAAGCTTTCTTT	CASSFEGQGAEAFF